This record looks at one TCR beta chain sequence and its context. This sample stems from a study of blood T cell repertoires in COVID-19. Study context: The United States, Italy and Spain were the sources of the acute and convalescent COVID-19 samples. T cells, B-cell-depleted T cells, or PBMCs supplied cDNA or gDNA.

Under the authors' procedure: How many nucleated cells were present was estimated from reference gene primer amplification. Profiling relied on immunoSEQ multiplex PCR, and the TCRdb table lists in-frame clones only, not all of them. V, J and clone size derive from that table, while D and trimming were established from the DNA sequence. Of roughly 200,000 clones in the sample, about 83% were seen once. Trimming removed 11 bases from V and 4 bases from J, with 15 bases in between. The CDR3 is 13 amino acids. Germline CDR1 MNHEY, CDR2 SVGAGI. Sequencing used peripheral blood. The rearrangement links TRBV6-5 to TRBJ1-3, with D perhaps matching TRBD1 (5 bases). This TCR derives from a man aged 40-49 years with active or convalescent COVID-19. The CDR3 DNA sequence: TGTGCCGCGGCAGGGTCCTCCGGAAACACCATATATTTT. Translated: CAAAGSSGNTIYF.